What follows are 4 T cell receptor beta chains derived from one specimen sequenced in a study of shared clonotypes between healthy human individuals. Measured with immunoSEQ multiplex PCR; TCRdb has only the in-frame clones, and not every one. The sample includes hundreds of thousands of clones, less than 85% of them seen just once. The material sequenced was memory CD4+ T cells sorted from blood. Subset defined: CD45RA-negative fraction. Source of these receptors: a man under 40 in good health.

The chain links TRBV7-9 to TRBJ1-2; D remains unclear. This CDR3 spans 12 amino acids. Germline CDR1 reads SEHNR; CDR2 reads FQNEAQ (reference sequence). The V gene lost 3 bases and the J gene lost 5 bases, with 7 bases spanning the gap. CDR3 region: CASSFGEYGYTF. The CDR3 DNA follows: TGTGCCAGCAGCTTCGGGGAATATGGCTACACCTTC.

J is TRBJ2-4 and V is TRBV18; TRBD2 is a possible D gene (7 bases). V was pared by 2 bases and J by 6 bases, with 26 bases between. The CDR3 runs to 19 residues. CDR1 is KGHSH, CDR2 LQKENI, per germline. The CDR3 region has the DNA TGTGCCAGCTCACCAAGGGAGTCAGGGGCGGGGGTTTCGCGAAACATTCAGTACTTC. Translated, it gives CASSPRESGAGVSRNIQYF.

V usage is TRBV7-9 and J usage is TRBJ2-2; D is ambiguous. The V and J ends lost 1 base and 3 bases respectively, with 9 bases between them. This CDR3 contains 15 residues. CDR1 is SEHNR and CDR2 is FQNEAQ in the germline V gene (reference sequence). The CDR3 nucleotides read TGTGCCAGCAGCTTAGTACAGCATCACACCGGGGAGCTGTTTTTT. This translates into CASSLVQHHTGELFF.

In its sample, this clone was seen a few times. The chain has TRBV7-9 and TRBJ1-5; possible D gene TRBD1, 5 bases. Deletions cut 1 base from V and 7 bases from J, with 11 bases between. The length of the CDR3 is 14 residues. Germline CDR1 is SEHNR and CDR2 is FQNEAQ (reference sequence). The CDR3 region has the DNA TGTGCCAGCAGCTTAGGCCAGGGCGGCCAGCCCCAGCATTTT. As protein: CASSLGQGGQPQHF.